The clone carrying this TCR beta chain was counted many times. Its specificity is not known. CDR1 and CDR2 from the germline V gene are MNHEY and SVGAGI. The CDR3 has 14 residues. The ends were cut back, 8 bases at V and 2 bases at J, with 16 bases in the middle. Amplification of the TCR beta CDR3 regions used RNA transcripts (as template). An opening RT-PCR round employed HTBI primers and preceded a second-round multiplex PCR. One entry per CDR3 protein, called by TCRdb with MiXCR from the multiplex PCR reads. The sample records a few hundred thousand distinct CDR3 sequences, under 25% being singletons. These data are taken from a study of Graves' ophthalmopathy and Graves' hyperthyroidism. Study observations and caveats: Most thyroid clonotypes expanded beyond 0.001 frequency were also found in blood.

Researchers turned away patients with other autoimmune diseases, uncontrolled infections, pregnancy or lactation. The sequencing sample was made of peripheral blood. J is TRBJ2-7 and V is TRBV6-5, with D tentatively TRBD1 or TRBD2 (5 bases each). This sequence was found in a woman between 45 and 65 years old with Graves' ophthalmopathy. CDR3 protein: CASFQGTVTYEQYF. The CDR3 nucleotides read TGTGCCAGCTTTCAAGGGACGGTCACCTACGAGCAGTACTTC.